The 30 T cell receptor beta chains below were found in one sample sequenced in a study of CD8+ T cells in alopecia areata. As for treatment: oral pan-JAK inhibitor, 5-10 mg twice daily. As the sequencing template, cDNA was produced by extracting RNA and reverse transcribing it. Method: immunoSEQ multiplex PCR; TCRdb's copy keeps in-frame clones and lacks some. In the table there are around 99,000 clones, 80% to 85% of which are singletons. The sample consisted of CD8+ T cells sorted from blood, taken at week 24, from a patient treated with tofacitinib. All receptors derive from a human donor with alopecia areata.

The chain has TRBV7-2 and TRBJ2-1; 12 bases line up with TRBD2. Germline values: CDR1 SGHTA, CDR2 FQGNSA. V lost 4 bases, J lost 4 bases, and 2 bases stayed unmatched. There are 15 residues in the CDR3. The CDR3 bases are TGTGCCAGCAGCTCACTAGCGGGAGGATACAATGAGCAGTTCTTC. Its translation is CASSSLAGGYNEQFF.

This clone is a singleton in its sample. It is likely a read error, because the conserved phenylalanine at the end of the CDR3 is missing. The DNA is omitted, as the CDR3 cannot be located on it reliably, and the CDR3 follows TCRdb's listing. The chain joins TRBV10-3 to TRBJ2-3. The CDR3 totals 14 residues, both ends included. CDR1 and CDR2 from the germline V gene are ENHRY and SYGVKD. This CDR3 is CASSEATSTVPKGL.

The genes are TRBV5-1 and TRBJ1-1; tentatively, D is TRBD1 (6 bases). Germline V gene lookup returns CDR1 SGHRS and CDR2 YFSETQ. V gave up 4 bases and J gave up 1 base, with 14 bases separating them. There are 15 residues in the CDR3. This chain's CDR3 is CASSHYRVGNTEAFF. The CDR3 DNA is TGCGCCAGCAGCCACTACAGGGTGGGGAACACTGAAGCTTTCTTT.

CDR3 DNA: TGCGCCAGCAGTCATTTCGACGGGCCGGCAATTGGTGGTGCCAAAAACATTCAGTACTTC. Translation: CASSHFDGPAIGGAKNIQYF. The chain links TRBV23-1 to TRBJ2-4, with D unresolved. TRBV23-1 is treated as an ORF (open reading frame) with a function not yet certain. V was trimmed by 3 bases and J by 1 base, leaving 25 bases between them. The CDR3 has 20 amino acids.

V and J are TRBV7-9 and TRBJ2-7, with TRBD2 matching over 8 bases. Germline loops: CDR1 SEHNR, CDR2 FQNEAQ (reference sequence). The CDR3 contains 16 residues. Losses at the gene ends were 2 bases for V and 1 base for J; bases not matched to a gene: 7. The CDR3 region is CASSLPRGGKSYEQYF. Written as DNA, the CDR3 is TGTGCCAGCAGCTTACCCCGCGGGGGGAAGTCCTACGAGCAGTACTTC.

The chain is built from TRBV7-9 and TRBJ2-7; D is unresolved. The CDR3 sequence is 15 residues long. Germline assignment: CDR1 SEHNR and CDR2 FQNEAQ (reference sequence). Trimming pared 0 bases from V and 3 bases from J, leaving 12 bases between. The CDR3 DNA reads as TGTGCCAGCAGCTTAGCGCGCGGTGGGAACTACGAGCAGTACTTC. Translation gives CASSLARGGNYEQYF.

This clone appeared a single time. V and J are TRBV18 and TRBJ1-4, with D tentatively TRBD1 (5 bases). Germline lookup yields CDR1 KGHSH and CDR2 LQKENI. This CDR3 has 15 residues. V was shortened by 4 bases and J by 7 bases, with 16 bases between the two germline ends. This CDR3 is CASSQGDRMGEKLFF. CDR3 in DNA: TGTGCCAGCTCACAAGGAGACAGAATGGGTGAAAAACTGTTTTTT.

This clone has just one count. The chain is built from TRBV27 and TRBJ2-2; a weak D match, TRBD2 (5 bases). Germline V CDR1 and CDR2: MNHEY, SMNVEV (reference sequence). V shed 2 bases and J shed 0 bases, with 10 bases lying between them. This CDR3 region has 16 residues. The CDR3 sequence is CASSLTLGANTGELFF. Here the CDR3 DNA reads TGTGCCAGCAGTTTAACGCTGGGAGCGAACACCGGGGAGCTGTTTTTT.

The table lists this clone with a count of one. The chain joins TRBV9 to TRBJ2-1; 7 nucleotides match TRBD1. Germline lookup yields CDR1 SGDLS and CDR2 YYNGEE. The CDR3 consists of 15 residues. J was trimmed by 4 bases and V by 5 bases; bases with no gene match: 9. CDR3 sequence: CASSPPGQPYNEQFF. The CDR3 DNA reads as TGTGCCAGCAGTCCTCCGGGACAGCCTTACAATGAGCAGTTCTTC.

The V and J genes are TRBV5-1 and TRBJ1-6; D not resolved. There are 14 residues in the CDR3. Trimming stripped 0 bases from V and 7 bases from J, with 8 bases between. Germline assignment: CDR1 SGHRS and CDR2 YFSETQ. The CDR3 nucleotides are TGCGCCAGCAGCTTGGAACGGGGAAATTCACCCCTCCACTTT. Residues: CASSLERGNSPLHF.

The CDR3 sequence: CASSYPLSGPNTGELFF. CDR3 bases: TGTGCCAGCAGCTACCCCCTTAGCGGTCCGAACACCGGGGAGCTGTTTTTT. The chain carries TRBV7-9 and TRBJ2-2; TRBD2 might be the D (6 bases). The ends were cut back, 4 bases at V and 0 bases at J, with 15 bases in the middle. Germline assignment: CDR1 SEHNR and CDR2 FQNEAQ (reference sequence). This CDR3 has 17 residues.

Worth noting for this clone: Mismatch with germline at one junction end may stem from a read error. The J gene is TRBJ1-4, the V gene TRBV5-1, with a tentative D call TRBD1 (6 bases). Per germline, CDR1 SGHRS and CDR2 YFSETQ. The CDR3 runs to 14 residues. The CDR3 loop reads CASSSTGTTEKLFF. CDR3 bases: TGCGCCAGCAGCTCGACAGGAACTACTGAAAAACTGTTTTTT.

This clone was detected only once. This rearrangement joins TRBV7-2 to TRBJ2-5, with D perhaps being TRBD1 or TRBD2 (8 bases each). CDR1 and CDR2 from the germline V gene are SGHTA and FQGNSA. The CDR3 length is 17 residues. V lost 1 base and J 2 bases, leaving 17 bases between the germline ends. The CDR3 here is CASSLGVSGTGQETQYF. The CDR3 DNA follows: TGTGCCAGCAGCTTAGGTGTTAGCGGGACAGGACAAGAGACCCAGTACTTC.

The chain links TRBV4-3 to TRBJ2-7, with D perhaps TRBD1 (6 bases). The V and J ends lost 0 bases and 3 bases respectively, with 15 bases between them. The CDR3 has 16 amino acids. Germline-derived CDR1 and CDR2 are LGHNA and YSLEER. CDR3 sequence (DNA): TGCGCCAGCAGCCAAGATGCCCCGCAGGGGCTCTACGAGCAGTACTTC. Encoded protein: CASSQDAPQGLYEQYF.

The chain couples TRBV7-9 to TRBJ2-7; D may correspond to TRBD1 or TRBD2 (5 bases each). Trimming shortened V by 4 bases and J by 0 bases, and 13 bases separated the two germline ends. From germline, CDR1 is SEHNR and CDR2 FQNEAQ (reference sequence). This CDR3 contains 15 residues. CDR3 sequence: CASSSWGLSSYEQYF. The DNA of the CDR3 is TGTGCCAGCAGCTCATGGGGGTTGAGCTCCTACGAGCAGTACTTC.

The chain links TRBV5-6 to TRBJ2-7, with D perhaps TRBD2 (6 bases). Germline CDR1 is SGHDT and CDR2 is YYEEEE. The CDR3 spans 12 residues. Trimming cost V 4 bases and J 6 bases, with 11 bases left between them. DNA for the CDR3: TGTGCCAGCAGCCTTGGGACTTCCGAGCAGTACTTC. It codes for CASSLGTSEQYF.

This clone was detected ten times or more. The DNA of the CDR3 is TGTGCCAGCAGTTTCCTCCCCGTGGGTTCCGAAGCTTTCTTT. Encoded protein: CASSFLPVGSEAFF. V and J are TRBV27 and TRBJ1-1, with D unresolved. V dropped 3 bases and J dropped 8 bases, with 16 bases sitting between them. The CDR3 contains 14 residues. Germline V lookup: CDR1 MNHEY, CDR2 SMNVEV (reference sequence).

Concerning this clone: A far more abundant clone sits one base away, making this likely a read error. The gene calls are TRBV2 and TRBJ2-4, with a weak D call TRBD2 (6 bases). The V end was cut by 8 bases, the J end by 13 bases, with 18 bases between. Germline CDR1 is SNHLY and CDR2 is FYNNEI. The CDR3 has 12 residues. The CDR3: CASFGPPGEQYF. The CDR3 DNA sequence: TGTGCCAGCTTTGGGCCGCCGGGAGAGCAGTACTTC.

J is TRBJ1-2 and V is TRBV5-6; no definite D call. Trimming left V 0 bases short and J 14 bases short, with 14 bases between. The germline gives CDR1 SGHDT, CDR2 YYEEEE. This CDR3 has 12 residues. The CDR3 is CASSLGLTVLTF. CDR3 in DNA: TGTGCCAGCAGCTTGGGCCTGACGGTGTTAACCTTC.

This clone was counted a few times. A far larger clone is off by one base, so a read error is likely. The rearrangement links TRBV7-2 to TRBJ2-1; TRBD2 agrees at 7 bases. This CDR3 is built from 15 residues. Germline assignment: CDR1 SGHTA and CDR2 FQGNSA. The CDR3 sequence is CASILTGGEYNEQFF. The CDR3 region has the DNA TGTGCCAGCATCTTAACTGGGGGGGAATACAATGAGCAGTTCTTC.

The genes are TRBV11-2 and TRBJ2-7, with TRBD2 identical over 13 bases. Germline V CDR1 and CDR2: SGHAT, FQNNGV. The junction had 6 bases not matched to a gene; V was cut back by 4 bases and J by 3 bases. The CDR3 consists of 16 residues. CDR3 in amino acids: CASSSRLAGGLYEQYF. In nucleotides, the CDR3 is TGTGCCAGCAGCTCCAGACTAGCGGGGGGCCTCTACGAGCAGTACTTC.

CDR3 nucleotide sequence: TGCGCCAGCAGCCAAGACGAACAGGAAGAGACCCAGTACTTC. This codes for CASSQDEQEETQYF. The rearrangement joins TRBV4-3 to TRBJ2-5; D is perhaps TRBD1 (5 bases). This CDR3 has 14 residues. The V gene's germline CDR1 is LGHNA and CDR2 YSLEER. Trimming took off 0 bases at V and 3 bases at J, with 8 bases between the two ends.

This chain uses TRBV4-1 with TRBJ2-5; the D call may be TRBD1 or TRBD2 (6 bases each). Germline CDR1 is MGHRA and CDR2 is YSYEKL. CDR3 length: 15 residues. The V end was cut by 1 base, the J end by 5 bases, with 14 bases between. The CDR3 loop reads CASSQAPGASETQYF. As DNA, the CDR3 is TGCGCCAGCAGCCAAGCGCCGGGGGCGTCGGAGACCCAGTACTTC.

The CDR3 region has the DNA TGCGCCAGCAGCCAAGATTGGGTTTACTATGGCTACACCTTC. Its translation: CASSQDWVYYGYTF. This sequence joins TRBV4-3 and TRBJ1-2; D remains ambiguous. V gave up 0 bases and J gave up 3 bases, with 8 bases separating them. This CDR3 has 14 residues. The germline V gene has CDR1 LGHNA and CDR2 YSLEER.

The V gene is TRBV29-1, the J gene TRBJ2-3; D gene ambiguous. The ends were cut back, 4 bases at V and 0 bases at J, with 14 bases in the middle. Germline V gene sequence: CDR1 SQVTM, CDR2 ANQGSEA. The CDR3 is made up of 15 amino acids. The CDR3 sequence is CSVVFGETSTDTQYF. CDR3 sequence (DNA): TGCAGCGTTGTCTTTGGTGAAACTAGCACAGATACGCAGTATTTT.

The rearrangement links TRBV19 to TRBJ2-3, with D possibly TRBD1 on 6 matching bases. Germline V gene lookup returns CDR1 LNHDA and CDR2 SQIVND (reference sequence). The CDR3 length is 14 residues. The V end was cut by 4 bases, the J end by 2 bases, with 10 bases between. The CDR3 DNA sequence: TGTGCCAGTAGTACACAGGGTTACACAGATACGCAGTATTTT. Protein product: CASSTQGYTDTQYF.

This clone turned up a few times. A junction end diverges from the germline sequence, so it may reflect a read error. The rearrangement links TRBV7-7 to TRBJ2-1; D unclear. CDR3 size: 15 residues. Germline V gives CDR1 SSHAT, CDR2 FNYEAQ (reference sequence). In nucleotides, the CDR3 is TGTGCTAGCAGCTTTAGCACATCGACTCGGAATGAGCAGTTCTTC. Encoded protein: CASSFSTSTRNEQFF.

This chain connects TRBV6-5 to TRBJ1-1; D is ambiguous. This CDR3 is 15 amino acids long. Germline CDR1 is MNHEY and CDR2 is SVGAGI. With 6 bases removed from V and 3 bases from J, the gap between germline ends came to 17 bases. CDR3 bases: TGTGCCAGCAGCCCTTTCATTGGGAAGCACACTGAAGCTTTCTTT. It is translated as CASSPFIGKHTEAFF.

Turning to this clone: Within the sample, other DNA sequences also encode this same CDR3. The genes are TRBV30 and TRBJ1-1, with no clear D. The CDR3 length is 11 residues. The V end lost 4 bases, the J end lost 4 bases, and 7 bases lay between the germline ends. Germline V CDR1 and CDR2: GTSNPN, SVGIG (reference sequence). The chain's CDR3 is CAWTEGTEAFF. CDR3 coding DNA: TGTGCCTGGACGGAGGGCACTGAAGCTTTCTTT. Based on the CDR3 plus reference TRBV30 and TRBJ1-1, the full variable domain is SQTIHQWPATLVQPVGSPLSLECTVEGTSNPNLYWYRQAAGRGLQLLFYSVGIGQISSEVPQNLSASRPQDRQFILSSKKLLLSDSGFYLCAWTEGTEAFFGQGTRLTVV.

Regarding this clone: The junction departs from the called germline gene at one end, perhaps through a read error. This rearrangement joins TRBV7-2 to TRBJ2-6; 7 bases line up with TRBD2. The germline CDR1 and CDR2 sequences are SGHTA and FQGNSA. The CDR3 is 16 amino acids. CDR3 sequence reads: CASSPPGGSGANVLAF. In DNA, the CDR3 is TGTGCCAGCAGTCCTCCGGGAGGCTCTGGGGCCAACGTCCTGGCTTTC.